The rows below give T cell receptor beta chains drawn from one sample of a study of blood T cell repertoires in COVID-19. Clones were read by immunoSEQ multiplex PCR, and TCRdb kept only the in-frame ones, dropping some. Of around 150,000 clones listed, approximately 82% are singletons. The source material was peripheral blood. The receptors were sampled from a woman in her fifties or sixties in a cohort sampled during active or convalescent COVID-19. The CDR3 runs from the conserved cysteine through the conserved F or W. D genes are given only for firm matches. Clone size appears in some rows only: once, few, many, or a class for an expanded clone.

NA	TRBJ1-3	TRBD1	TRBV19	16	CASSIDRTGAGNTIYF	TGTGCCAGTAGTATAGACCGGACAGGGGCTGGAAACACCATATATTTT
NA	TRBJ1-1	NA	TRBV6-5	13	CASSLETNTEAFF	TGTGCCAGCAGCCTAGAGACGAACACTGAAGCTTTCTTT
NA	TRBJ2-3	TRBD2	TRBV6-5	13	CASTSGGTDTQYF	TGTGCCAGCACTAGCGGGGGGACAGATACGCAGTATTTT
NA	TRBJ2-1	NA	TRBV3-1/TRBV3-2	15	CASSREAVSYNEQFF	TGTGCCAGCAGCCGAGAAGCGGTCTCCTACAATGAGCAGTTCTTC
NA	TRBJ2-7	NA	TRBV11-2	13	CASSLAVPYEQYF	TGTGCCAGCAGCTTAGCTGTCCCCTACGAGCAGTACTTC
few	TRBJ1-6	NA	TRBV6-5	16	CASSYSGRSQGSPLHF	TGTGCCAGCAGTTACTCAGGTCGGAGTCAGGGTTCACCCCTCCACTTT
NA	TRBJ2-3	NA	TRBV6-4	11	CASSVGDTQYF	TGTGCCAGCAGTGTCGGGGATACGCAGTATTTT
once	TRBJ1-4	TRBD1	TRBV28	14	CASSLTQGREKLFF	TGTGCCAGCAGTTTAACACAGGGGAGGGAAAAACTGTTTTTT
few	TRBJ2-5	TRBD1	TRBV5-1	17	CASSFGTGFTDQETQYF	TGCGCCAGCAGCTTCGGGACAGGGTTTACCGATCAAGAGACCCAGTACTTC
NA	TRBJ2-7	NA	TRBV11-2	15	CASSPPRLSSYEQYF	TGTGCCAGCAGCCCCCCGCGATTAAGCTCCTACGAGCAGTACTTC
NA	TRBJ1-5	NA	TRBV30	13	CARSYGGRQPQHF	TGTGCCCGGAGTTATGGGGGCAGGCAGCCCCAGCATTTT
NA	TRBJ1-3	NA	TRBV6-5	14	CASSPGLSGNTIYF	TGTGCCAGCTCCCCAGGCCTCTCTGGAAACACCATATATTTT
few	TRBJ1-5	NA	TRBV30	14	CAWNTGLGNQPQHF	TGTGCCTGGAATACGGGACTGGGGAATCAGCCCCAGCATTTT
NA	TRBJ2-1	NA	TRBV2	15	CASSEGLPGYNEQFF	TGTGCCAGCAGTGAGGGGCTGCCTGGGTACAATGAGCAGTTCTTC
NA	TRBJ1-1	TRBD1	TRBV7-9	14	CASSWGQGNTEAFF	TGTGCCAGCAGCTGGGGACAGGGGAACACTGAAGCTTTCTTT
NA	TRBJ2-1	TRBD1	TRBV4-1	15	CASSHGTGGNNEQFF	TGCGCCAGCAGCCACGGGACAGGGGGAAACAATGAGCAGTTCTTC
NA	TRBJ2-3	NA	TRBV10-3	16	CAISGGRGLAGDTQYF	TGTGCCATCAGTGGGGGGAGGGGGTTAGCGGGAGATACGCAGTATTTT
NA	TRBJ1-3	TRBD1	TRBV5-1	16	CASSPRAGTAGNTIYF	TGCGCCAGCAGCCCGAGGGCGGGGACAGCTGGAAACACCATATATTTT
few	TRBJ2-7	NA	TRBV4-1	15	CASSQDGAGRYEQYF	TGCGCCAGCAGCCAAGATGGGGCGGGGAGATACGAGCAGTACTTC
NA	TRBJ1-6	TRBD1	TRBV7-9	13	CASSLLDRGSLHF	TGTGCCAGCAGCTTACTGGACAGGGGATCCCTCCACTTT
NA	TRBJ1-1	TRBD1	TRBV18	18	CASSDFQGQGSLNTEAFF	TGTGCCAGCTCTGATTTTCAGGGACAGGGGTCCTTGAACACTGAAGCTTTCTTT
NA	TRBJ2-3	NA	TRBV30	14	CACHLREGVDTQYF	TGTGCCTGTCACCTAAGGGAAGGGGTAGATACGCAGTATTTT
NA	TRBJ1-6	TRBD1	TRBV10-3	15	CAISESTGEVSPLHF	TGTGCCATCAGTGAGTCAACAGGGGAGGTGTCACCCCTCCACTTT
NA	TRBJ2-2	NA	TRBV24-1	12	CATTSLTGELFF	TGTGCCACCACCTCCCTCACCGGGGAGCTGTTTTTT
once	TRBJ1-4	TRBD1	TRBV18	15	CASSDDRQGREKLFF	TGTGCCAGCTCGGATGACAGACAGGGGCGGGAAAAACTGTTTTTT
few	TRBJ1-2	NA	TRBV15	14	CATSPEGGAHGYTF	TGTGCCACCAGTCCCGAGGGGGGGGCGCACGGCTACACCTTC
NA	TRBJ2-7	TRBD1	TRBV19	14	CASRMTGISYEQYF	TGTGCCAGTAGGATGACAGGGATCTCCTACGAGCAGTACTTC
NA	TRBJ2-7	TRBD2	TRBV6-5	15	CASKPSGADSYEQYF	TGTGCCAGCAAACCTAGCGGGGCCGACTCCTACGAGCAGTACTTC
NA	TRBJ1-1	TRBD1	TRBV10-2	12	CASRDRVAEAFF	TGCGCCAGCAGGGACAGGGTGGCTGAAGCTTTCTTT
NA	TRBJ1-6	NA	TRBV7-3	13	CASSLGSNSPLHF	TGTGCCAGCAGCTTGGGCAGTAATTCACCCCTCCACTTT
NA	TRBJ2-7	TRBD2	TRBV5-1	15	CASSLGTSGTYEQYF	TGCGCCAGCAGCTTGGGGACTAGCGGGACCTACGAGCAGTACTTC
NA	TRBJ2-1	TRBD1	TRBV5-1	15	CASSLGTGDLNEQFF	TGCGCCAGCAGCTTGGGGACAGGGGATTTGAATGAGCAGTTCTTC
NA	TRBJ2-5	NA	TRBV29-1	14	CSVDLRGAQETQYF	TGCAGCGTTGATTTACGGGGGGCCCAAGAGACCCAGTACTTC
many	TRBJ1-4	TRBD1	TRBV7-9	14	CASSTVDRDEKLFF	TGTGCCAGCAGCACCGTCGACAGGGACGAAAAACTGTTTTTT
once	TRBJ2-7	TRBD1	TRBV10-3	15	CAISEPGQGLNEQYF	TGTGCCATCAGTGAGCCGGGACAGGGGCTCAACGAGCAGTACTTC
NA	TRBJ2-2	NA	TRBV27	14	CASSLRYRGGELFF	TGTGCCAGCAGTTTGCGATATCGAGGCGGGGAGCTGTTTTTT
few	TRBJ2-2	NA	TRBV5-1	15	CASSLLTGNTGELFF	TGCGCCAGCAGCTTGCTGACGGGGAACACCGGGGAGCTGTTTTTT
NA	TRBJ2-1	TRBD1	TRBV27	14	CASSPTMTGAEQFF	TGTGCCAGCAGTCCCACCATGACAGGGGCTGAGCAGTTCTTC
NA	TRBJ1-1	TRBD1	TRBV9	14	CASSVDGDSLSAFF	TGTGCCAGCAGCGTAGATGGGGACAGTCTAAGCGCTTTCTTT
NA	TRBJ2-3	NA	TRBV6-5	13	CASRTDTLNTQYF	TGTGCCAGTCGAACGGACACCTTAAATACGCAGTATTTT
NA	TRBJ2-2	NA	TRBV19	15	CASRAGFGGTGELFF	TGTGCCAGTAGGGCGGGGTTCGGTGGCACCGGGGAGCTGTTTTTT
NA	TRBJ2-5	NA	TRBV7-2	15	CASSPQGAGYVTQYF	TGTGCCAGCAGCCCCCAGGGTGCGGGGTATGTGACCCAGTACTTC
NA	TRBJ1-2	NA	TRBV7-4	12	CASRPGEYGYTF	TGTGCCAGCAGGCCAGGGGAGTATGGCTACACCTTC
NA	TRBJ1-4	TRBD1	TRBV4-3	22	CASSQDRWHEGTGFATNEKLFF	TGCGCCAGCAGCCAAGACCGATGGCATGAAGGGACAGGGTTCGCAACTAATGAAAAACTGTTTTTT
NA	TRBJ2-4	TRBD2	TRBV19	16	CASSIRASGGKNIQYF	TGTGCCAGTAGTATACGCGCTAGCGGGGGCAAAAACATTCAGTACTTC
few	TRBJ2-7	NA	TRBV27	15	CASSLGAWASYEQYF	TGTGCCAGCAGTTTAGGGGCGTGGGCGAGCTACGAGCAGTACTTC
NA	TRBJ2-5	TRBD1	TRBV5-1	14	CASSLRTGQETQYF	TGCGCCAGCAGCTTACGGACAGGTCAAGAGACCCAGTACTTC
NA	TRBJ1-2	TRBD1	TRBV2	13	CASRPGTDYGYTF	TGTGCCAGCAGACCCGGGACAGACTATGGCTACACCTTC
NA	TRBJ2-5	NA	TRBV19	15	CASSTPGGLQETQYF	TGTGCCAGTAGTACCCCCGGCGGGTTACAAGAGACCCAGTACTTC
NA	TRBJ1-5	NA	TRBV24-1	15	CATSDPAGPKGAQHF	TGTGCCACCAGTGATCCCGCGGGGCCTAAAGGGGCCCAGCATTTT
NA	TRBJ2-3	NA	TRBV19	14	CASSTGQYTDTQYF	TGTGCCAGTAGTACTGGACAGTACACAGATACGCAGTATTTT
NA	TRBJ2-3	TRBD2	TRBV3-1/TRBV3-2	17	CASSQDAGVRSTDTQYF	TGTGCCAGCAGCCAAGATGCGGGGGTCCGGAGCACAGATACGCAGTATTTT